These T cell receptor beta chains were read from a single sample in a study of blood T cell repertoires in COVID-19. The protocol was immunoSEQ multiplex PCR, while the TCRdb copy is restricted to in-frame clones and leaves out a portion. The repertoire includes some 150,000 clones, roughly three quarters of them detected once, and 5% sits in the top ten. What was sequenced was peripheral blood. The receptors were gathered from a woman in her 70s with COVID-19, enrolled during active disease. The CDR3 runs from the conserved cysteine through the conserved F or W. Fields, in order: clone size, V gene, J gene, D gene, CDR3 DNA, CDR3 protein. A D gene is named only where the DNA matches it firmly. Size tells how often a clone was seen (once, few, many) or the class of an expanded clone, and some rows leave it out.

>.|TRBV27|TRBJ2-5|TRBD2
TGTGCCAGCAGCCCCGGCGGGGGAGTGCAAGAGACCCAGTACTTC
CASSPGGGVQETQYF
>.|TRBV7-9|TRBJ1-1|.
TGTGCCAGCAGCTCCGACAGGAACACTGAAGCTTTCTTT
CASSSDRNTEAFF
>.|TRBV25-1|TRBJ1-3|.
TGTGCCAGCAGTGAATCAGGGTTCTCCTCTGGAAACACCATATATTTT
CASSESGFSSGNTIYF
>.|TRBV30|TRBJ1-1|TRBD1
TGTGCCTGGAGTGTACAGGGGGGGTTCGAAGCTTTCTTT
CAWSVQGGFEAFF
>few|TRBV7-2|TRBJ2-3|TRBD2
TGTGCCAGCAGCTTAGCTGGGAGCGGGGGCCCCACAGATACGCAGTATTTT
CASSLAGSGGPTDTQYF
>.|TRBV3-1/TRBV3-2|TRBJ1-6|TRBD1
TGTGCCAGCAGCCCGACCGGGACAGGGCGGGATTCACCCCTCCACTTT
CASSPTGTGRDSPLHF
>.|TRBV5-1|TRBJ2-7|.
TGCGCCAGCAGCTTGACCCAGGCGTACGAGCAGTACTTC
CASSLTQAYEQYF
>.|TRBV7-8|TRBJ2-7|.
TGTGCCAGCAGCTTATCCATCCACGCGGGGTCCGGAGGCGAGCAGTACTTC
CASSLSIHAGSGGEQYF
>.|TRBV11-3|TRBJ1-2|TRBD1
TGTGCCAGCAGCTTAGGGGACAGGGACTACACCTTC
CASSLGDRDYTF
>.|TRBV29-1|TRBJ1-1|.
TGCAGCGCTAGCGGCAGGTTCGTTACTGAAGCTTTCTTT
CSASGRFVTEAFF
>.|TRBV10-3|TRBJ1-2|TRBD1
TGTGCCGCAGAACGGGGGACAGGGCCTAGCTATGGCTACACCTTC
CAAERGTGPSYGYTF
>.|TRBV5-1|TRBJ1-1|.
TGCGCCAGCAGTCTTGCGTTCGGGGGTGGGCAGGTCACTGAAGCTTTCTTT
CASSLAFGGGQVTEAFF
>.|TRBV2|TRBJ1-5|.
TGTGCCAGCAGTGAAGGACTAACATTTAATCAGCCCCAGCATTTT
CASSEGLTFNQPQHF
>.|TRBV6-5|TRBJ1-1|.
TGTGCCAGCAGTTCCCCCACTCTTGAAGCTTTCTTT
CASSSPTLEAFF
>.|TRBV20-1|TRBJ1-1|.
TGCAGTCCCGCCCAGGGGACTGAAGCTTTCTTT
CSPAQGTEAFF
>.|TRBV5-4|TRBJ1-2|.
TGTGCCAGCCCCGGGGGGGGGCTCGAGGGCTACACCTTC
CASPGGGLEGYTF
>.|TRBV28|TRBJ1-2|.
TGTGCCAGCAGTTCCCAGGGGCGGGATGGCTACACCTTC
CASSSQGRDGYTF
>few|TRBV4-3|TRBJ2-2|.
TGCGCCAGCAGCCAACTTGGCCCCGGGGTGAACACCGGGGAGCTGTTTTTT
CASSQLGPGVNTGELFF
>many|TRBV6-5|TRBJ1-1|.
TGTGCCAGCAGTTCACTTTCGGACTGGACTGAAGCTTTCTTT
CASSSLSDWTEAFF
>.|TRBV6-1|TRBJ2-2|.
TGTGCCAGCAGTGAGCGCAGGGGATTCACCGGGGAGCTGTTTTTT
CASSERRGFTGELFF